This TCR beta chain was recorded in a study of blood T cell repertoires in COVID-19. The CDR3 runs to 15 residues. Germline V CDR1 and CDR2: SGHNT, YYREEE (reference sequence). Trimming cost V 4 bases and J 7 bases, with 17 bases left between them. Original processing notes: Quantification of nucleated cells was approximated via reference gene primer amplification. Using immunoSEQ multiplex PCR, the repertoire was profiled, and TCRdb retains in-frame clones only, with some absent. The V and J calls and clone size were taken over from that table, and D and trimming were inferred from the DNA. Of about 44,000 clones detected, around 86% appear once; the ten largest clones hold approximately 4.3%.

The sample comprised peripheral blood. The chain couples TRBV5-4 to TRBJ2-2; a weak D match, TRBD2 (6 bases). This clonotype originated in a human donor in a cohort sampled during active COVID-19. The CDR3 region is CASSQVREKVGELFF. Written as DNA, the CDR3 is TGTGCCAGCAGCCAAGTACGGGAGAAGGTCGGGGAGCTGTTTTTT.